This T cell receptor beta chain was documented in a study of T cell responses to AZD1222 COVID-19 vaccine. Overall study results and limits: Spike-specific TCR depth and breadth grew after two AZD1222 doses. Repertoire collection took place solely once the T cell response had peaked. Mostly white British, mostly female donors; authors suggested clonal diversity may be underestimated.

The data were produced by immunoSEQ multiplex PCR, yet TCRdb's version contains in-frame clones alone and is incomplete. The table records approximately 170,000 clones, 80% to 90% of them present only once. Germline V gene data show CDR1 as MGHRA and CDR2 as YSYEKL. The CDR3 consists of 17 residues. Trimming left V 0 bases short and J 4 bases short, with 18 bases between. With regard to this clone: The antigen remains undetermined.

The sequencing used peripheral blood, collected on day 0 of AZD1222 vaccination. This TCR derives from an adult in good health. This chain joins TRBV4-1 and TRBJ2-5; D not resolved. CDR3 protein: CASSQDQEIRVVETQYF. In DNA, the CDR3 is TGCGCCAGCAGCCAAGATCAAGAAATAAGGGTAGTAGAGACCCAGTACTTC.